The entry below describes one TCR beta chain. The immunoSEQ assay was v3. Here immunoSEQ multiplex PCR was the method, and the copy in TCRdb shows in-frame clones only, minus some. Among approximately 45,000 clones, roughly 78% were seen once, and the ten largest hold about 15%. Described time point: pre-treatment sample, taken before nivolumab and TIL therapy. The CDR3 has 13 amino acids. Germline V gene sequence: CDR1 KGHSH, CDR2 LQKENI. Trimming left V 6 bases short and J 10 bases short, with 13 bases between. The record originates from a study of TIL therapy for anti-PD-1-resistant metastatic lung cancer.

This sequence joins TRBV18 and TRBJ1-6; D may be TRBD1 (5 bases). The sequencing used blood, collected at baseline. This receptor was obtained from a man aged 65 to 79 with non-small cell lung cancer. This CDR3 reads CASSPGRESPLHF. CDR3 in DNA: TGTGCCAGCTCCCCAGGGAGGGAGTCACCCCTCCACTTT.